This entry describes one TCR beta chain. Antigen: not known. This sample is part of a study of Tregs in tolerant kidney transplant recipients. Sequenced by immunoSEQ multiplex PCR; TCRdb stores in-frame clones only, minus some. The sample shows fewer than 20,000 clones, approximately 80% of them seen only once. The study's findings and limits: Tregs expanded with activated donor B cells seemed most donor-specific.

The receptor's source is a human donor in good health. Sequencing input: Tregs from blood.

The CDR3 protein is CASSLVGRGETQYF. CDR3 nucleotide sequence: TGTGCCAGCAGCTTAGTCGGGAGGGGAGAGACCCAGTACTTC. V is TRBV11-2 and J is TRBJ2-5; 8 nucleotides match TRBD2. The V gene's germline CDR1 is SGHAT and CDR2 FQNNGV. The V segment lost 1 base and the J segment 4 bases; nucleotides outside the gene matches: 2. The CDR3 runs to 14 residues.